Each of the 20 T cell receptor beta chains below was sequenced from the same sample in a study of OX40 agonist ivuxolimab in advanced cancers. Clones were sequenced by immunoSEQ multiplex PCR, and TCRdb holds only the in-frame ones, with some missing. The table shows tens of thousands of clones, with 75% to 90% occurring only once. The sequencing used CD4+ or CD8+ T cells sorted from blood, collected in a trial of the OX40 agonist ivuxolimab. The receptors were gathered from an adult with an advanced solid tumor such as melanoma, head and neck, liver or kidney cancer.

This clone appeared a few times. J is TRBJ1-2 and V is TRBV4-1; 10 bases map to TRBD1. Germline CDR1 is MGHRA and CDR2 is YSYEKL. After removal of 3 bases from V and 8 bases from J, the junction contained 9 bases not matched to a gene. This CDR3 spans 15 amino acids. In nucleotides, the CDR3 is TGCGCCAGCAGCCAGGGAAGACAGGGGGCACAGGGCTACACCTTC. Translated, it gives CASSQGRQGAQGYTF.

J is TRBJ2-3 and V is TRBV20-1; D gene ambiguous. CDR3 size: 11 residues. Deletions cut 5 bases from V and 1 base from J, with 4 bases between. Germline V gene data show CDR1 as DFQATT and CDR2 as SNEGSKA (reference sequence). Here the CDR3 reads CSAAGTDTQYF. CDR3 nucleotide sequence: TGCAGTGCTGCCGGCACAGATACGCAGTATTTT.

This CDR3 is CASSTQPGRGNTIYF. The CDR3 nucleotides are TGTGCCAGCAGTACCCAGCCAGGGCGTGGAAACACCATATATTTT. V gene TRBV7-2 combines with J gene TRBJ1-3; possible D gene TRBD1, 5 bases. Germline CDR1 SGHTA, CDR2 FQGNSA. Trimming cost V 6 bases and J 3 bases, with 15 bases left between them. This CDR3 region has 15 residues.

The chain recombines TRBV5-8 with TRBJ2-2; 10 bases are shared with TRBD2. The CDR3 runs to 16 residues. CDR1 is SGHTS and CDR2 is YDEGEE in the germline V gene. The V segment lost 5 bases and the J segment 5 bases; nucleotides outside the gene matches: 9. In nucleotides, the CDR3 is TGTGCCAGCAGGCTAGCGGGAGTAGTACGGACCGGGGAGCTGTTTTTT. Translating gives CASRLAGVVRTGELFF.

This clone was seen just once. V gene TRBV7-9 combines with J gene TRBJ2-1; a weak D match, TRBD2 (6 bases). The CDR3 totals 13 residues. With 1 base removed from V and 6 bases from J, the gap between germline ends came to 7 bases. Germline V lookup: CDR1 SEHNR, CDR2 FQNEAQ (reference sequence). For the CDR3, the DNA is TGTGCCAGCAGCTTAGTGGGGGGCAATGAGCAGTTCTTC. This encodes CASSLVGGNEQFF.

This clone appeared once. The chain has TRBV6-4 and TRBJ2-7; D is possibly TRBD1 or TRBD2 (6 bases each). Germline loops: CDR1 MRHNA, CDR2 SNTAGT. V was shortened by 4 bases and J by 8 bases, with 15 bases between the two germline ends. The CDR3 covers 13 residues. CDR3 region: CASSVGSGGQQYF. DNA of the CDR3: TGTGCCAGCAGTGTGGGATCCGGGGGCCAGCAGTACTTC.

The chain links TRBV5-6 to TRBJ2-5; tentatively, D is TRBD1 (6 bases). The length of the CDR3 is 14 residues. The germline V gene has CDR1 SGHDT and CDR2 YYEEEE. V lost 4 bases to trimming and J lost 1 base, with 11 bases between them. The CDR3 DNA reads TGTGCCAGCAGCCTACGGACAGTCCAAGAGACCCAGTACTTC. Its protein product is CASSLRTVQETQYF.

CDR3 in amino acids: CASSERTGSYEQYF. The CDR3, as DNA: TGCGCCAGCAGCGAACGGACAGGGTCGTACGAGCAGTACTTC. The J gene is TRBJ2-7, the V gene TRBV5-1; TRBD1 agrees at 8 bases. V trimming: 4 bases; J trimming: 4 bases; junction bases outside the gene matches: 7. The CDR3 extends over 14 amino acids. Germline assignment: CDR1 SGHRS and CDR2 YFSETQ.

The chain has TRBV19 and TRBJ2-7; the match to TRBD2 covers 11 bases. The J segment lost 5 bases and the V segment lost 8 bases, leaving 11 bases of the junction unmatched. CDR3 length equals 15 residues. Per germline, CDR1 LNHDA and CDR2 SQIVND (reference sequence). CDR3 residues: CASRLAGTAAHEQYF. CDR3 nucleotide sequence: TGTGCCAGTCGACTAGCGGGGACCGCAGCCCACGAGCAGTACTTC.

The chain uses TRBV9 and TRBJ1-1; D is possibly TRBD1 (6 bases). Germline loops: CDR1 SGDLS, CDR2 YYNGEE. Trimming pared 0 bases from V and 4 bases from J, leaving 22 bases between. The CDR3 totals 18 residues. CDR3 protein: CASSVGGGASWGGTEAFF. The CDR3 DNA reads TGTGCCAGCAGCGTAGGCGGGGGCGCGAGTTGGGGAGGCACTGAAGCTTTCTTT.

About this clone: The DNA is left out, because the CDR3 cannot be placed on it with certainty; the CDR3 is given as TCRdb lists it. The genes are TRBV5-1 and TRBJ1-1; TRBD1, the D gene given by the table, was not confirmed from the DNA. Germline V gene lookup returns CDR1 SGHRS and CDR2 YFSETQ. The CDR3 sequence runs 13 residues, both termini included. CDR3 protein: CASSLEFGTGTFF.

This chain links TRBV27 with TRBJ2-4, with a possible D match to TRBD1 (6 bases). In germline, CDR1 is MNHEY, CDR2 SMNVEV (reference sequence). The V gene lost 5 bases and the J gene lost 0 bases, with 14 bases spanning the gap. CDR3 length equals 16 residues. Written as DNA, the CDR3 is TGTGCCAGCAGTCAAAGACAGGACTTAGCCAAAAACATTCAGTACTTC. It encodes CASSQRQDLAKNIQYF.

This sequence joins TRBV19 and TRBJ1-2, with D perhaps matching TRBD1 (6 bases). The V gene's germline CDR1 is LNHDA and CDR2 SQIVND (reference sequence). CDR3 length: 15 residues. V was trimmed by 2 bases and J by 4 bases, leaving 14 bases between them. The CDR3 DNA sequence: TGTGCCAGTAGTATAAGCCAGGGGCTGGGCTATGGCTACACCTTC. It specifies CASSISQGLGYGYTF.

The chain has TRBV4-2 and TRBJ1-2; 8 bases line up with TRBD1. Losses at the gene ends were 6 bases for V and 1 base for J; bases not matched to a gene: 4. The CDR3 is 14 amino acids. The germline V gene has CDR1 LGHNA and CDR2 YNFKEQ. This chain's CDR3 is CASSNRGFNYGYTF. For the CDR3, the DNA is TGTGCCAGCAGTAACAGGGGGTTTAACTATGGCTACACCTTC.

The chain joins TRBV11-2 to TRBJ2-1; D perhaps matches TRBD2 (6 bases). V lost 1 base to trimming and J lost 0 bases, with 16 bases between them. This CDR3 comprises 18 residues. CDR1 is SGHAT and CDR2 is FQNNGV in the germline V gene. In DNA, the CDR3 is TGTGCCAGCAGCTTAGGTAGGGGACTTCCGAGCTCCTACAATGAGCAGTTCTTC. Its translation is CASSLGRGLPSSYNEQFF.

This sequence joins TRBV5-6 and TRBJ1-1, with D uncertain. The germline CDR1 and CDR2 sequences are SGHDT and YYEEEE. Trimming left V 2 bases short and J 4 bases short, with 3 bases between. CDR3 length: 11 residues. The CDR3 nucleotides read TGTGCCAGCAGCTTCCTCACTGAAGCTTTCTTT. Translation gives CASSFLTEAFF.

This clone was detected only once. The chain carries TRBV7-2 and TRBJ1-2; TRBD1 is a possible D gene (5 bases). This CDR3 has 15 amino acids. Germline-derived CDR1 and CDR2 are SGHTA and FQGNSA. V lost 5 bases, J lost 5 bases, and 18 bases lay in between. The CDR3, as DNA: TGTGCCAGCAGCCTTAGAGGGGACGGATGGTATGGCTACACCTTC. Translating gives CASSLRGDGWYGYTF. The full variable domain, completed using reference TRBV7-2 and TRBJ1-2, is GAGVSQSPSNKVTEKGKDVELRCDPISGHTALYWYRQSLGQGLEFLIYFQGNSAPDKSGLPSDRFSAERTGGSVSTLTIQRTQQEDSAVYLCASSLRGDGWYGYTFGSGTRLTVV.

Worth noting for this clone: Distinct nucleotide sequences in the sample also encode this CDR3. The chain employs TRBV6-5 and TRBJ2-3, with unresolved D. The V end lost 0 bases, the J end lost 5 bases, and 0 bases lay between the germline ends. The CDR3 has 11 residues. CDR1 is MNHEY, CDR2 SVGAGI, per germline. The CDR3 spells CASSYSDTQYF. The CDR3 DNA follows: TGTGCCAGCAGTTACTCAGATACGCAGTATTTT.

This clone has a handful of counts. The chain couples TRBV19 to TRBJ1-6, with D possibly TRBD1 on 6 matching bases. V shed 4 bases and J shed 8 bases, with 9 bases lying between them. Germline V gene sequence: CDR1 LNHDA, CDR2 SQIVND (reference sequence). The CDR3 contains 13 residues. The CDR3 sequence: CASSTGGDSPLHF. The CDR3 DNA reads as TGTGCCAGTAGTACTGGGGGCGATTCACCCCTCCACTTT.

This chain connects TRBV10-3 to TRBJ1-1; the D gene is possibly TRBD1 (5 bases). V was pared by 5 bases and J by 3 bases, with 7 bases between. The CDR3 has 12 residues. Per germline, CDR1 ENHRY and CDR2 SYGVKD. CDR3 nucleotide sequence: TGTGCCATCAGTCCCAGGGACACTGAAGCTTTCTTT. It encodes CAISPRDTEAFF.